The present T cell receptor (beta chain) was sequenced within a study of Ad26.COV2.S vaccination and SARS-CoV-2 variants. The assay was immunoSEQ multiplex PCR, and TCRdb's table has in-frame clones only and misses some. The sample shows hundreds of thousands of clones, 70% to 90% of them seen only once. As to treatment: roughly 18 received Ad26.COV2.S at low or high dose, single or two shots; about 5 received placebo; per-sample allocation not given. The investigators took samples on day 63 after the first vaccine or placebo injection. V was clipped by 5 bases and J by 2 bases; unmatched bases: 10. There are 16 residues in the CDR3. CDR1 and CDR2 (germline): MGHRA, YSYEKL.

The input for sequencing was peripheral blood, taken in a trial of Ad26.COV2.S vaccine versus placebo. The TCR was taken from a person between 18 and 59 years old who received the Ad26.COV2.S COVID-19 vaccine or a placebo. V is TRBV4-1 and J is TRBJ2-3, with TRBD1 matching over 7 bases. The CDR3 reads CASSTRQGISTDTQYF. CDR3 bases: TGCGCCAGCAGCACCCGACAGGGAATCTCCACAGATACGCAGTATTTT.